What follows describes a single T cell receptor beta chain. The antigen remains unidentified. The V gene's germline CDR1 is SGHRS and CDR2 YFSETQ. The CDR3 consists of 14 residues. It was by 5' RACE with UMI labels that the TRB cDNA libraries were prepared. After re-calling the 5' RACE reads, TCRdb lists one entry per CDR3 protein, DNA absent. In total, the table holds 48,000 or so distinct CDR3 sequences. This sample was taken from a study of CXCR3-negative and CXCR3-positive naive CD8 T cells. Overall study findings and caveats: CXCR3 expression dropped partially after cryopreservation, and most assays relied on fresh PBMCs.

The TCR was taken from a human donor in good health. Some clones in this sample may be carry-over from other donors' samples. V gene TRBV5-1 combines with J gene TRBJ2-2; TCRdb proposes TRBD1, but this gene call is untestable without DNA. Specimen: memory CD8+ T cells from blood. CDR3 residues: CASSLRQSTGELFF.